This T cell receptor (beta chain) was sequenced for a study of beta chain features in type 1 diabetes. Study-wide context: Patient and healthy donor groups were alike in age, gender and cell yields. General study results and limits: People with Type 1 diabetes carried modestly yet significantly shorter TCRB CDR3s in all four CD4+ subsets. In these data, an HLA type influence on TCRB rearrangement remained unresolved. Patients' naive, central memory and regulatory TCRB repertoires appeared more alike than those of healthy donors.

The CDR3 has 11 amino acids. V dropped 5 bases and J dropped 4 bases, with 3 bases sitting between them. Germline-derived CDR1 and CDR2 are SGHNT and YENEEA. Isolated RNA was reverse transcribed in full, so expressed TCRB transcripts were sequenced. This table comes from immunoSEQ multiplex PCR, and its TCRdb copy is limited to in-frame clones, with some not included. The data contain around 140,000 clones, about 13% of them singletons. Based on CD45RO/CCR7/CD25/CD127/CD95/CD27, CD4+ regulatory, stem cell-like memory, naive and central memory cells were sorted. As concerns this clone: No antigen is known for it.

Material: central memory CD4+ T cells from blood. The J gene is TRBJ2-1, the V gene TRBV11-3; D is unclear. The source of this sequence is a man aged 18 to 29 with type 1 diabetes. The CDR3 loop is CASSRYNEQFF. The DNA of the CDR3 is TGTGCCAGCAGCAGGTACAATGAGCAGTTCTTC.